What follows are 6 T cell receptor beta chains derived from one specimen sequenced in a study of CD8 T cells in ankylosing spondylitis. TCRdb used MiXCR to reprocess the 5' RACE reads, holding one entry per CDR3 protein. The data contain approximately 540,000 distinct CDR3 sequences, 9.5% to 15% of them singletons. Study conclusions and caveats: Ankylosing spondylitis blood appeared to carry a characteristic TCR beta motif of roughly eight highly homologous variants.

No cognate antigen is known for these TCRs. Sequencing input: blood, either unsorted or a sorted T cell fraction (not recorded which). These receptors originate from a male donor with ankylosing spondylitis.

The sample holds many counts of this clonotype. This chain joins TRBV13 and TRBJ2-5; D unclear. V shed 5 bases and J shed 5 bases, with 12 bases lying between them. Germline CDR1 and CDR2: PRHDT and FYEKMQ (reference sequence). CDR3 length: 13 amino acids. CDR3 loop: CASSPGKAETQYF. The CDR3 coding sequence is TGTGCCAGCAGCCCTGGAAAGGCGGAGACCCAGTACTTC.

This clonotype has only a few counts. The chain carries TRBV9 and TRBJ2-7; 9 positions match TRBD2. The V and J ends lost 4 bases and 3 bases, in that order; junction bases with no gene match: 11. Germline CDR1 is SGDLS and CDR2 is YYNGEE. The CDR3 is made up of 16 amino acids. Written as DNA, the CDR3 is TGTGCCAGCAGCCTAGCCCCCAGCGGGAGGATCTACGAGCAGTACTTC. Its translation is CASSLAPSGRIYEQYF.

This clonotype was recorded many times. The J gene is TRBJ2-1, the V gene TRBV5-1; D is tentatively TRBD1 or TRBD2 (6 bases each). The CDR3 is made up of 17 amino acids. Germline V gives CDR1 SGHRS, CDR2 YFSETQ. Trimming removed 4 bases from V and 0 bases from J, with 17 bases in between. The CDR3 DNA reads TGCGCCAGCAGCCCGGGGGCGCACGGAAGCTCCTACAATGAGCAGTTCTTC. Amino acids: CASSPGAHGSSYNEQFF.

This chain links TRBV6-4 with TRBJ1-6; D is undetermined. The CDR3 has 13 residues. Per the germline V gene, CDR1 is MRHNA and CDR2 is SNTAGT. Trimming took off 1 base at V and 7 bases at J, with 5 bases between the two ends. The DNA for the CDR3 is TGTGCCAGCAGTGACTATTGGAATTCACCCCTCCACTTT. Residues: CASSDYWNSPLHF.

V and J are TRBV20-1 and TRBJ2-3; TRBD2 matches 12 bases. The V gene's germline CDR1 is DFQATT and CDR2 SNEGSKA (reference sequence). With V trimmed by 3 bases and J by 5 bases, 3 bases remained unmatched. CDR3 length equals 14 residues. The chain's CDR3 is CSARTSGRKDTQYF. CDR3 DNA sequence: TGCAGTGCTAGGACTAGCGGGAGAAAAGATACGCAGTATTTT.

J is TRBJ1-2 and V is TRBV15; maybe TRBD1 (5 bases). From germline, CDR1 is LNHNV and CDR2 YYDKDF (reference sequence). The germline V and J ends were trimmed by 0 bases and 3 bases, with 5 bases remaining between them. CDR3 length: 13 residues. CDR3 protein: CATSRDRDYGYTF. DNA of the CDR3: TGTGCCACCAGCAGAGACAGGGACTATGGCTACACCTTC. Filled out from reference TRBV15 and TRBJ1-2, the complete variable domain reads DAMVIQNPRYQVTQFGKPVTLSCSQTLNHNVMYWYQQKSSQAPKLLFHYYDKDFNNEADTPDNFQSRRPNTSFCFLDIRSPGLGDTAMYLCATSRDRDYGYTFGSGTRLTVV.